Reported below is one TCR beta chain. The target antigen is unknown. Germline V gene data show CDR1 as WSHSY and CDR2 as SAAADI. Germline trimming cut 6 bases from V and 4 bases from J; bases unmatched to any gene: 9. CDR3 size: 15 residues. This table comes from immunoSEQ multiplex PCR, and its TCRdb copy is limited to in-frame clones, with some not included. The repertoire holds 100,000 to 150,000 clones, with 85% to 95% as singletons. Separate from the approximately 700-subject first cohort was the roughly 120-subject validation cohort, to which the donors belonged. This sample was included in a study of cytomegalovirus exposure and HLA in healthy donors. Study details: It was reported in a later analysis that the roughly 120 validation repertoires used the same platform as the approximately 650 first-cohort repertoires. Study-level points and caveats: Despite most TCR sequences being rare, some public TCRs occurred in many donors. In vitro testing confirmed three CMV-associated chains as specific for CMV antigens.

The receptor's source is a woman aged 18-29 years in good health and CMV-seronegative. Input material: PBMCs. The chain is built from TRBV10-2 and TRBJ2-1; 7 nucleotides agree with TRBD2. This chain's CDR3 is CASRISAGKYNEQFF. The CDR3 nucleotides are TGCGCCAGCAGAATCTCAGCGGGAAAATACAATGAGCAGTTCTTC.